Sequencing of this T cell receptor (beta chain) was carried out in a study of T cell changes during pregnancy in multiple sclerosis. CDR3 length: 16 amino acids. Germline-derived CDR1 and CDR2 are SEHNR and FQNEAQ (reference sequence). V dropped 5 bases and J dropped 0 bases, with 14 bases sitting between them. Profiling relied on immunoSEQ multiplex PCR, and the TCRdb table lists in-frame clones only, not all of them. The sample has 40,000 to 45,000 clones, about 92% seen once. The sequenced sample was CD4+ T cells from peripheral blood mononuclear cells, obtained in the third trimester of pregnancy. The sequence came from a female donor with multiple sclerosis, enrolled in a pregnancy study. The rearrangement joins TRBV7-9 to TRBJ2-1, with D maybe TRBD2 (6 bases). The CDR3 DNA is TGTGCCAGCAGCCCCCGCGGGGTAGGCTCCTACAATGAGCAGTTCTTC. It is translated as CASSPRGVGSYNEQFF. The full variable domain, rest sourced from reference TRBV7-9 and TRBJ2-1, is DTGVSQNPRHKITKRGQNVTFRCDPISEHNRLYWYRQTLGQGPEFLTYFQNEAQLEKSRLLSDRFSAERPKGSFSTLEIQRTEQGDSAMYLCASSPRGVGSYNEQFFGPGTRLTVL.